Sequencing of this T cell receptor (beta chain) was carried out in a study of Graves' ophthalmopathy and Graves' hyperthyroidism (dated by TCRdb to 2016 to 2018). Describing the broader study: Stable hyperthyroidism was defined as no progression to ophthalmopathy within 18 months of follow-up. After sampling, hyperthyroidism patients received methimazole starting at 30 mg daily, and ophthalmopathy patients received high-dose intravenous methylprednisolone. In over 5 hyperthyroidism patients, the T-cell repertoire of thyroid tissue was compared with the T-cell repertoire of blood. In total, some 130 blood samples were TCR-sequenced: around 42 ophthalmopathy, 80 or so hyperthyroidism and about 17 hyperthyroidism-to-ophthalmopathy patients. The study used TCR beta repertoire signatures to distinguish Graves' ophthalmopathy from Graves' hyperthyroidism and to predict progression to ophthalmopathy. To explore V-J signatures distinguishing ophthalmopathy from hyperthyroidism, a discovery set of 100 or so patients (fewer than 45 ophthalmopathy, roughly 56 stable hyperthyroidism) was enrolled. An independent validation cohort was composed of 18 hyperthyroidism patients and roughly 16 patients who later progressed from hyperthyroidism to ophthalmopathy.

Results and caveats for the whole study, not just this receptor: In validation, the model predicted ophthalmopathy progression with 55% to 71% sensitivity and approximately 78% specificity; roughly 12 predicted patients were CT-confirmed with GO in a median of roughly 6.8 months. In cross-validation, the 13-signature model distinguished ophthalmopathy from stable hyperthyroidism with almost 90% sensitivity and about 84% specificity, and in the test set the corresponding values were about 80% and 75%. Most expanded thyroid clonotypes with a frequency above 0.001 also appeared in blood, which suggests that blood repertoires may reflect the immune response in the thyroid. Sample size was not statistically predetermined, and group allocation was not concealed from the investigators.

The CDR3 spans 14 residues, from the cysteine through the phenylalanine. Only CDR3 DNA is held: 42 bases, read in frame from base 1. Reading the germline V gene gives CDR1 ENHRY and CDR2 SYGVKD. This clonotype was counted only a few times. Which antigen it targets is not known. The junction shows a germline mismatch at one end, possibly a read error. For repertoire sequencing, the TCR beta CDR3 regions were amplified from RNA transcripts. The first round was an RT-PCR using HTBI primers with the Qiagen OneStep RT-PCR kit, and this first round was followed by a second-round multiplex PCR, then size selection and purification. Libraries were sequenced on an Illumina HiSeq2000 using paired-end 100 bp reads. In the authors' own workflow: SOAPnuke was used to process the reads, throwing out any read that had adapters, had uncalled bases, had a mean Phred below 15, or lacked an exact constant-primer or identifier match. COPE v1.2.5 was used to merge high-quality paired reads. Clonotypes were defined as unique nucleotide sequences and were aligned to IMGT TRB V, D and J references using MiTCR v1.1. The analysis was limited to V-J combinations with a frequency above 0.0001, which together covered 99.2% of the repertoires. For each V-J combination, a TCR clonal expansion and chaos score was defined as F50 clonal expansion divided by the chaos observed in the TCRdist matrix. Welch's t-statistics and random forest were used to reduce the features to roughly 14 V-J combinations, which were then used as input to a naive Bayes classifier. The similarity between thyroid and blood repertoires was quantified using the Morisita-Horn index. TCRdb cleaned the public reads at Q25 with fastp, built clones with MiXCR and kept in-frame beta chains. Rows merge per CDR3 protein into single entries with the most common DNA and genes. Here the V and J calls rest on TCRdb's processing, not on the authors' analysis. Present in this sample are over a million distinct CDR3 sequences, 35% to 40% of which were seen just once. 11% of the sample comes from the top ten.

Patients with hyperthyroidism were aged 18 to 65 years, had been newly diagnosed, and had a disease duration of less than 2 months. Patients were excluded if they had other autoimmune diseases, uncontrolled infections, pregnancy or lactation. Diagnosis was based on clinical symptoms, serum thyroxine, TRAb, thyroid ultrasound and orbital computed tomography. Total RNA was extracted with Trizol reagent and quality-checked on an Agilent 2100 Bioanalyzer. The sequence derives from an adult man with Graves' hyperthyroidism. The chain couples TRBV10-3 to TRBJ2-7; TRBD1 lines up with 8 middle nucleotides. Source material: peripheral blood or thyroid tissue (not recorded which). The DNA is TGTGCCAGCAGTGGGACAGGCCTACCCTACGAGCAGTACTTC. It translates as CASSGTGLPYEQYF.